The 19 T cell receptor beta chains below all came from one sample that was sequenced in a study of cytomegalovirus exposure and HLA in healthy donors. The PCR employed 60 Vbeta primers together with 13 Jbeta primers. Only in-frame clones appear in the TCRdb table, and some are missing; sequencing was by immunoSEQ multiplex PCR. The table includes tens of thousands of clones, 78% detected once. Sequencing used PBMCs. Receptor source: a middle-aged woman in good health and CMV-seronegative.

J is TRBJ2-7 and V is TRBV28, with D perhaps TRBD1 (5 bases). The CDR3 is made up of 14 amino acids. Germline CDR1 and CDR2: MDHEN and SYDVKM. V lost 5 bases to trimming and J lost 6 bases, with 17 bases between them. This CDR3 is CASSPKPGQSEQYF. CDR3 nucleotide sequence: TGTGCCAGCAGTCCAAAACCCGGACAAAGCGAGCAGTACTTC.

The CDR3 DNA follows: TGTGCCAGTAAAGGGGCCGGGAGGGCGAACACTGAAGCTTTCTTT. Amino acid sequence: CASKGAGRANTEAFF. This chain joins TRBV19 and TRBJ1-1; perhaps TRBD1 as D (5 bases). The CDR3 loop spans 15 amino acids. Germline loops: CDR1 LNHDA, CDR2 SQIVND (reference sequence). V dropped 7 bases and J dropped 1 base, with 16 bases sitting between them.

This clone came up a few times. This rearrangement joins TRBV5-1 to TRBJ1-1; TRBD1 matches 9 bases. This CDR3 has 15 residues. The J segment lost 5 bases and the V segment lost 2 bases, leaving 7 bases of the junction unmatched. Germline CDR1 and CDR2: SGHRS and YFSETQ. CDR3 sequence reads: CASSLPTGGGTEAFF. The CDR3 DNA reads TGCGCCAGCAGCTTACCGACAGGGGGTGGGACTGAAGCTTTCTTT.

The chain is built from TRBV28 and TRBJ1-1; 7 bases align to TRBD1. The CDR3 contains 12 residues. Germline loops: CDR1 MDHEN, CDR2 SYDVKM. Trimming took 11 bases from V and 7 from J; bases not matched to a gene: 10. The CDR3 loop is CASNQGGLEAFF. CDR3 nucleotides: TGTGCCTCAAACCAAGGGGGCCTTGAAGCTTTCTTT.

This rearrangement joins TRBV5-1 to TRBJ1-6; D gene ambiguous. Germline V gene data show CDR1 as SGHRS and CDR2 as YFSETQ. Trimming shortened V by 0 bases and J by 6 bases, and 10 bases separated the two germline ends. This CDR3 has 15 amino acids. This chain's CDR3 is CASSLDRGSNSPLHF. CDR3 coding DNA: TGCGCCAGCAGCTTGGATCGGGGTAGTAATTCACCCCTCCACTTT.

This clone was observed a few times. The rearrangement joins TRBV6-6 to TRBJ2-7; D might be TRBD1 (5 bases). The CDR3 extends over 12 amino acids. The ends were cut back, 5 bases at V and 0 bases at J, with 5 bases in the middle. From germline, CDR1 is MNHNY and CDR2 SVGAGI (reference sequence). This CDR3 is CASSRGSYEQYF. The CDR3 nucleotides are TGTGCCAGCAGTAGGGGCTCCTACGAGCAGTACTTC.

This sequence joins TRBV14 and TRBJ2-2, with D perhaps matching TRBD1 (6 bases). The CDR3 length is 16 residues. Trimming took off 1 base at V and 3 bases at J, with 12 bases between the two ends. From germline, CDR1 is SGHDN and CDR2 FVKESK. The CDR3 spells CASSQGWGRDTGELFF. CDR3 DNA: TGTGCCAGCAGCCAAGGTTGGGGGCGAGACACCGGGGAGCTGTTTTTT.

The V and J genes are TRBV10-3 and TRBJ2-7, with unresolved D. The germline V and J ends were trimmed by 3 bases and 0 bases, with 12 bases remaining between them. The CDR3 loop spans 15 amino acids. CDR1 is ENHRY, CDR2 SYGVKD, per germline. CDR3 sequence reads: CAISDRGWVSYEQYF. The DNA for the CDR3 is TGTGCCATCAGTGACCGAGGCTGGGTCTCCTACGAGCAGTACTTC.

In DNA, the CDR3 is TGTGCCAGCAGTTACTTGGACACACACGAGCAGTACTTC. It specifies CASSYLDTHEQYF. The chain uses TRBV6-6 and TRBJ2-7; D possibly corresponds to TRBD1 (5 bases). Per the germline V gene, CDR1 is MNHNY and CDR2 is SVGAGI (reference sequence). V lost 1 base to trimming and J lost 5 bases, with 9 bases between them. This CDR3 is 13 amino acids long.

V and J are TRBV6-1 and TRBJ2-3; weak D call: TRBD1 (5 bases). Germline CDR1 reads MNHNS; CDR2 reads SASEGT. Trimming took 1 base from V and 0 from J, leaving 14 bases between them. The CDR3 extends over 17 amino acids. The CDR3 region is CASSEVGVGVSTDTQYF. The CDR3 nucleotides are TGTGCCAGCAGTGAAGTAGGGGTTGGCGTTAGCACAGATACGCAGTATTTT.

The chain's CDR3 is CASNDNRQGVAQPQHF. CDR3 nucleotide sequence: TGTGCCAGTAACGATAACAGACAGGGCGTAGCACAGCCCCAGCATTTT. The chain carries TRBV19 and TRBJ1-5; the match to TRBD1 covers 7 bases. V trimming: 7 bases; J trimming: 7 bases; junction bases outside the gene matches: 16. The CDR3 has 16 amino acids. The germline gives CDR1 LNHDA, CDR2 SQIVND (reference sequence).

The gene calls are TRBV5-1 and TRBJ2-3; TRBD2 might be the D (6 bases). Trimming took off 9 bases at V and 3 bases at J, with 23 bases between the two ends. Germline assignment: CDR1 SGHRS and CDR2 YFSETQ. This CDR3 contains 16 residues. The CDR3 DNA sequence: TGCGCCACCTCTGGGGGGTGGACTCCTGGGACAGATACGCAGTATTTT. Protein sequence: CATSGGWTPGTDTQYF.

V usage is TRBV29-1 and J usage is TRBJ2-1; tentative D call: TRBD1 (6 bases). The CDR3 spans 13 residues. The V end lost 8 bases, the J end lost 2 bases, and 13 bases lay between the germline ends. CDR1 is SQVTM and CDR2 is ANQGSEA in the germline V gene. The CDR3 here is CSSGGRTYNEQFF. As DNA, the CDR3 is TGCAGCTCTGGGGGCCGTACCTACAATGAGCAGTTCTTC.

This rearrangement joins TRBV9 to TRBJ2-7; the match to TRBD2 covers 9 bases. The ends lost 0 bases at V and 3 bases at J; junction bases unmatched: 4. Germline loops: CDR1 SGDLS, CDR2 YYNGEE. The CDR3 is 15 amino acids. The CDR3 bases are TGTGCCAGCAGCGTAGGAGGTAGCGGGAGCTACGAGCAGTACTTC. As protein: CASSVGGSGSYEQYF.

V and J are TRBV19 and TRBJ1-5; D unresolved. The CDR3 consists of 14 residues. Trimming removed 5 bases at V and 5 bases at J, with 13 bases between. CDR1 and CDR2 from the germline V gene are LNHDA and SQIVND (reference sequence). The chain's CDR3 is CASSARVKHQPQHF. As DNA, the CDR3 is TGTGCCAGTAGTGCCCGGGTTAAGCATCAGCCCCAGCATTTT.

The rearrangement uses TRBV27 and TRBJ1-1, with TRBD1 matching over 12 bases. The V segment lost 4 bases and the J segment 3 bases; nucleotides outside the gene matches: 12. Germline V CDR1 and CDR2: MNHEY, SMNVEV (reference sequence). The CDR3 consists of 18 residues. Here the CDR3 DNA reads TGTGCCAGCAGTTCTCAACGAGCCGGGACAGGGGGCTACACTGAAGCTTTCTTT. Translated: CASSSQRAGTGGYTEAFF.

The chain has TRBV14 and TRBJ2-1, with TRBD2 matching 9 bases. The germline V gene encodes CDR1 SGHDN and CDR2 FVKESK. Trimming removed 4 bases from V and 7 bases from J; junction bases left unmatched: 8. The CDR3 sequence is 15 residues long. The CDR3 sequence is CASSPLRLAANEQFF. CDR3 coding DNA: TGTGCCAGCAGCCCCCTGAGACTAGCGGCTAATGAGCAGTTCTTC.

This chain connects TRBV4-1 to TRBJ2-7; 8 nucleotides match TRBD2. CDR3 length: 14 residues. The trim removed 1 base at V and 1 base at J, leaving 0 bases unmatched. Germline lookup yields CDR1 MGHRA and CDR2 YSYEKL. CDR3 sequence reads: CASSQAGGSYEQYF. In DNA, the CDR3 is TGCGCCAGCAGCCAAGCGGGAGGGTCCTACGAGCAGTACTTC.

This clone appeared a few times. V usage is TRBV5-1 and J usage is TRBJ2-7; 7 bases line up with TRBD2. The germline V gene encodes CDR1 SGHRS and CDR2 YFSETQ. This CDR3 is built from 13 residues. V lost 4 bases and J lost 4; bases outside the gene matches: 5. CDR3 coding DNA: TGCGCCAGCAGCGAGTGGGAGGGGTACGAGCAGTACTTC. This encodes CASSEWEGYEQYF.